This is a list of T cell receptor beta chains from one sample in a study of T cells after yellow fever vaccination. TCRdb analysed the 5' RACE reads with MiXCR anew, one entry per CDR3 protein. Here the sample spans roughly 500,000 distinct CDR3 sequences, roughly 21% being singletons. The sample was PBMCs, taken 15 days after the yellow fever booster vaccination. These TCRs come from a man aged 25-40 years who received the YFV17D yellow fever vaccine. CDR3s include the opening cysteine and the closing phenylalanine or tryptophan. Each record gives: V gene, J gene, CDR3 protein.

v_gene: TRBV20-1; j_gene: TRBJ2-3; CDR3aa: CSATEREGGTDTQYF
v_gene: TRBV7-8; j_gene: TRBJ1-6; CDR3aa: CASSLGLSSYNSPLHF
v_gene: TRBV10-3; j_gene: TRBJ2-7; CDR3aa: CATYTGERYEQYF
v_gene: TRBV20-1; j_gene: TRBJ2-5; CDR3aa: CSARRDYYQETQYF
v_gene: TRBV7-9; j_gene: TRBJ2-7; CDR3aa: CASSLAGQLFEQYF
v_gene: TRBV27; j_gene: TRBJ1-5; CDR3aa: CASRAGNSNQPQHF
v_gene: TRBV4-2; j_gene: TRBJ2-1; CDR3aa: CASSRRNAGNEQFF
v_gene: TRBV20-1; j_gene: TRBJ2-1; CDR3aa: CSAEMNIYNEQFF
v_gene: TRBV5-6; j_gene: TRBJ2-2; CDR3aa: CASSFPVNTGELFF
v_gene: TRBV28; j_gene: TRBJ2-2; CDR3aa: CASLLPNTGELFF
v_gene: TRBV7-2; j_gene: TRBJ1-5; CDR3aa: CASSLARSQPQHF
v_gene: TRBV5-6; j_gene: TRBJ2-3; CDR3aa: CASSWGVDTQYF
v_gene: TRBV20-1; j_gene: TRBJ2-1; CDR3aa: CSARGLAGLEQFF
v_gene: TRBV5-4; j_gene: TRBJ1-2; CDR3aa: CASSPEGSLYGYTF
v_gene: TRBV6-1; j_gene: TRBJ2-7; CDR3aa: CASRRTSGRVFHEQYF
v_gene: TRBV20-1; j_gene: TRBJ2-3; CDR3aa: CSARSFTDTQYF
v_gene: TRBV28; j_gene: TRBJ1-5; CDR3aa: CASSRTGASNQPQHF
v_gene: TRBV14; j_gene: TRBJ2-1; CDR3aa: CASSLIRSQGGEQFF
v_gene: TRBV7-2; j_gene: TRBJ1-3; CDR3aa: CASSLMGGNTIYF
v_gene: TRBV5-1; j_gene: TRBJ1-4; CDR3aa: CASSLESTRDRDVKLFF
v_gene: TRBV12-3/TRBV12-4; j_gene: TRBJ2-6; CDR3aa: CASDPSGANVLTF
v_gene: TRBV7-2; j_gene: TRBJ2-5; CDR3aa: CASRTAGGRETQYF
v_gene: TRBV7-8; j_gene: TRBJ1-6; CDR3aa: CASRPPWVSPLHF
v_gene: TRBV4-3; j_gene: TRBJ2-6; CDR3aa: CASSQDYRTPSSGANVLTF
v_gene: TRBV20-1; j_gene: TRBJ2-1; CDR3aa: CSGGRGNYNEQFF